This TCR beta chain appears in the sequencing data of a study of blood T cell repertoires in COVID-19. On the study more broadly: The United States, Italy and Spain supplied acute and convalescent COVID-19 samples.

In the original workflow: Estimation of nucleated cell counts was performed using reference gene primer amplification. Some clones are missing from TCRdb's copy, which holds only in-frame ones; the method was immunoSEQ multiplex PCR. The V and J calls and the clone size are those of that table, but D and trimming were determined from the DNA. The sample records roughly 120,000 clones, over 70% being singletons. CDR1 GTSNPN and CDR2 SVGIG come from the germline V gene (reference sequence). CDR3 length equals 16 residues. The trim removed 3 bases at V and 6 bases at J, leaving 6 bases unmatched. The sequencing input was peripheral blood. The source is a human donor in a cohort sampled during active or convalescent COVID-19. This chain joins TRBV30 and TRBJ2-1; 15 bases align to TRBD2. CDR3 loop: CAWRLRTSGRANEQFF. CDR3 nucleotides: TGTGCCTGGAGACTTAGGACTAGCGGGAGGGCCAATGAGCAGTTCTTC.